The next 3 T cell receptor beta chains were all read from a single sample in a study of regulatory T cells in long-lasting Graves disease. The time point is: newly diagnosed GD, antithyroid drugs for less than 3 months. The TCR library was made from RNA that had been extracted from PBMCs in TRIzol. For TCR beta, libraries came from iRepertoire HTBI primers and Arm-PCR of CDR3 regions. In TCRdb, the multiplex PCR reads were re-called with MiXCR into one record per CDR3 protein. The data show 350,000 to 450,000 distinct CDR3 sequences, approximately 12% seen once. The sample also formed part of further work on T cells in Graves' hyperthyroidism and ophthalmopathy.

The sequenced sample was peripheral blood mononuclear cells (PBMCs), obtained at new diagnosis, from a patient treated with antithyroid drugs. All receptors come from a woman in her late teens or twenties with Graves disease.

This clonotype was counted at least ten times. The chain joins TRBV4-1 to TRBJ2-1; D remains ambiguous. Germline CDR1 and CDR2: MGHRA and YSYEKL. The CDR3 consists of 16 residues. V gave up 3 bases and J gave up 0 bases, with 12 bases separating them. The CDR3 coding sequence is TGCGCCAGCAGCCACCGCACCTTGTCCTCCTACAATGAGCAGTTCTTC. Its translation is CASSHRTLSSYNEQFF.

This clonotype was observed many times. The chain is built from TRBV18 and TRBJ1-2; TRBD1 is a possible D gene (5 bases). There are 13 residues in the CDR3. Trimming took off 3 bases at V and 8 bases at J, with 13 bases between the two ends. Germline CDR1 and CDR2: KGHSH and LQKENI. This CDR3 is CASSPVGGRGYTF. The CDR3 DNA reads as TGTGCCAGCTCACCGGTGGGGGGAAGAGGCTACACCTTC.

Ten or more counts support this clonotype. The chain employs TRBV7-2 and TRBJ2-3; 8 positions match TRBD2. CDR3 size: 14 residues. V trimming: 1 base; J trimming: 10 bases; junction bases outside the gene matches: 7. The germline V gene has CDR1 SGHTA and CDR2 FQGNSA. The CDR3 loop reads CASSLVGGGEAQYF. The CDR3 region has the DNA TGTGCCAGCAGCTTAGTCGGGGGGGGCGAGGCGCAGTATTTT.